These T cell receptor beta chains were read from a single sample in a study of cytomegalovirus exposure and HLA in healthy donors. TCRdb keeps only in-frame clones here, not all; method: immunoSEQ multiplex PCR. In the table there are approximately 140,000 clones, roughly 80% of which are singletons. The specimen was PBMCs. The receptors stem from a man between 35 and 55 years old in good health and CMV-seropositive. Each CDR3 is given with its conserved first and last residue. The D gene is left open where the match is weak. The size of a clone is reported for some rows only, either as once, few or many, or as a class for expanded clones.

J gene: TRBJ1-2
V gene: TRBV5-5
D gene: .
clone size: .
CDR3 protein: CASSSGGGSGGYTF
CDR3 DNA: TGTGCCAGCAGCTCCGGGGGGGGCTCGGGTGGCTACACCTTC

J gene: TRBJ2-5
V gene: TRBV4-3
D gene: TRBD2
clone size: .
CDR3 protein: CASSQGWTSARQETQYF
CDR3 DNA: TGCGCCAGCAGCCAAGGCTGGACTAGCGCCCGACAAGAGACCCAGTACTTC

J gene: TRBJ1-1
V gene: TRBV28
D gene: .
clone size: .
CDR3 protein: CASSPPSSTTNTEAFF
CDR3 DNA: TGTGCCAGCAGTCCTCCCTCCTCGACAACGAACACTGAAGCTTTCTTT

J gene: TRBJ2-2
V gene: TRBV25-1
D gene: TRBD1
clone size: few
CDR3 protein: CASSEYSLDRRNTGELFF
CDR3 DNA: TGTGCCAGCAGTGAATATTCCCTGGACAGGAGGAACACCGGGGAGCTGTTTTTT

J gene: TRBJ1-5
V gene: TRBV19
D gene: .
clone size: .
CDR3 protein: CASSISTGNQPQHF
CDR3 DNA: TGTGCCAGTAGTATCTCGACAGGTAATCAGCCCCAGCATTTT

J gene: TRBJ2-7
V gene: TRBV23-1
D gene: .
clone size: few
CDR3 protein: CASVGGGSSYEQYF
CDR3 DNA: TGCGCCAGCGTGGGAGGGGGGAGCTCCTACGAGCAGTACTTC

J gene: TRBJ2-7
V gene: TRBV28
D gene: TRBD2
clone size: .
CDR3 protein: CASSFSSGGEYEQYF
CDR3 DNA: TGTGCCAGCAGTTTCTCTAGCGGAGGGGAGTACGAGCAGTACTTC

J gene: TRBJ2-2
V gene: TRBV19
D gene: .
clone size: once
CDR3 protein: CASSIGTGELFF
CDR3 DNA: TGTGCCAGTAGTATCGGGACCGGGGAGCTGTTTTTT

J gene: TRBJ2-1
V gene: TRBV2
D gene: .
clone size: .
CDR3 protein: CASSVLRDWRTNEQFF
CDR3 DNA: TGTGCCAGCAGTGTCCTCCGGGACTGGAGGACAAATGAGCAGTTCTTC

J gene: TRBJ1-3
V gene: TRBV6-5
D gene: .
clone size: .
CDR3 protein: CASSSTPFSGNTIYF
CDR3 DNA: TGTGCCAGCAGTTCTACCCCGTTCTCTGGAAACACCATATATTTT

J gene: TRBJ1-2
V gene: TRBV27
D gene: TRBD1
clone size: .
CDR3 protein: CASSSRQGYGYTF
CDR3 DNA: TGTGCCAGCAGTTCGAGACAGGGGTATGGCTACACCTTC

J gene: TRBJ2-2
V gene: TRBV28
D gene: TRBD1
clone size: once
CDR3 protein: CASSPGTAANTGELFF
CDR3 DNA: TGTGCCAGCAGCCCAGGGACAGCCGCGAACACCGGGGAGCTGTTTTTT

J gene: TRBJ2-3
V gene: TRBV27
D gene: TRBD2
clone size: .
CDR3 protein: CASSPGGFWDTQYF
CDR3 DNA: TGTGCCAGCAGTCCCGGGGGGTTTTGGGATACGCAGTATTTT

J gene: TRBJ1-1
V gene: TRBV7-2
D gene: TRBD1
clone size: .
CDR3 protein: CASFPGTAFMNTEAFF
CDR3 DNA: TGTGCCAGCTTCCCAGGGACAGCGTTTATGAACACTGAAGCTTTCTTT

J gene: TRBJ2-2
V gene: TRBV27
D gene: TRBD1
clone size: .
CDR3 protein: CASSTVDRGTGELFF
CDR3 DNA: TGTGCCAGCAGCACCGTGGACAGGGGCACCGGGGAGCTGTTTTTT

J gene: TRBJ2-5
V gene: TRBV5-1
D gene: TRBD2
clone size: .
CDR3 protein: CASSLGAGGTQETQYF
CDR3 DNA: TGCGCCAGCAGCTTGGGGGCGGGAGGCACACAAGAGACCCAGTACTTC

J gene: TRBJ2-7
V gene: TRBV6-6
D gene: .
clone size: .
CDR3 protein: CASSYSPDSSYEQYF
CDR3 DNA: TGTGCCAGCAGTTACTCCCCGGACAGCTCCTACGAGCAGTACTTC

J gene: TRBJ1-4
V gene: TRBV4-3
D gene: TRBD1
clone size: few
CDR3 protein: CASSQDYRGNEKLFF
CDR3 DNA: TGCGCCAGCAGCCAAGATTACAGGGGTAATGAAAAACTGTTTTTT

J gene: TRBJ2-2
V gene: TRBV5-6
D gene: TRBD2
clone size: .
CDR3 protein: CASSPIKLAGVTGELFF
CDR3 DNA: TGTGCCAGCAGCCCAATTAAACTAGCGGGAGTAACCGGGGAGCTGTTTTTT

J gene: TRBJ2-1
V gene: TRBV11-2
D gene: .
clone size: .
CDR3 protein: CATREQFEQFF
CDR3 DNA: TGTGCCACCAGGGAGCAATTTGAGCAGTTCTTC

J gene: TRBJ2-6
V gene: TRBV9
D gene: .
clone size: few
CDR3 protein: CASSPQQGGWSGANVLTF
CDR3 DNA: TGTGCCAGCAGCCCCCAGCAGGGGGGTTGGTCTGGGGCCAACGTCCTGACTTTC

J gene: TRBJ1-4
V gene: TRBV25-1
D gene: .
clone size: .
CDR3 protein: CASSEYDQASNEKLFF
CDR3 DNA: TGTGCCAGCAGTGAATATGACCAGGCGTCGAATGAAAAACTGTTTTTT

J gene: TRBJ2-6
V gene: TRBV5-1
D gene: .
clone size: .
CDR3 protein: CASRETVVGANVLTF
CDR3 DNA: TGCGCCAGCAGAGAGACAGTGGTCGGGGCCAACGTCCTGACTTTC

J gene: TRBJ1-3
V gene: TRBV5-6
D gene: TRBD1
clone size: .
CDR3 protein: CASSLDRGQIIGNTIYF
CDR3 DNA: TGTGCCAGCAGCTTGGACAGGGGGCAGATTATCGGAAACACCATATATTTT

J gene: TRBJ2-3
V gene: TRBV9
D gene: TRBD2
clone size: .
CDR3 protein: CASSPRLAGDFDTQYF
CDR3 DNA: TGTGCCAGCAGCCCTCGACTAGCGGGAGATTTTGATACGCAGTATTTT

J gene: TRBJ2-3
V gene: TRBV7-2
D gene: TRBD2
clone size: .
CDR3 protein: CASSFQTSLTRTDTQYF
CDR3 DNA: TGTGCCAGCAGCTTCCAGACTAGCTTGACCCGCACAGATACGCAGTATTTT

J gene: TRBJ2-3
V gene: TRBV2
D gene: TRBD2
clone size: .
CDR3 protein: CASRPLGLAGAGTDTQYF
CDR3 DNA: TGTGCCAGCAGACCCCTGGGACTAGCGGGAGCCGGCACAGATACGCAGTATTTT

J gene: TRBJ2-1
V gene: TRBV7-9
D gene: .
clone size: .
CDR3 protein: CASSLNGGSYNEQFF
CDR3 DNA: TGTGCCAGCAGCTTAAACGGGGGCTCCTACAATGAGCAGTTCTTC

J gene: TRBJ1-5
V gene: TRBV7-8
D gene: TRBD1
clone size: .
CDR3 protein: CASSLVDRESQHF
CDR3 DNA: TGTGCCAGCAGCTTGGTAGACAGGGAGTCCCAGCATTTT

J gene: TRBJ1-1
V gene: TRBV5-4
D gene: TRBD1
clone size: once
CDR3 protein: CASSLGTGVMNTEAFF
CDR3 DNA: TGTGCCAGCAGCTTGGGGACAGGGGTTATGAACACTGAAGCTTTCTTT

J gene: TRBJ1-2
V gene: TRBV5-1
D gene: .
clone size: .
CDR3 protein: CASSLGRHGYGYTF
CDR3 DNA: TGCGCCAGCAGCTTGGGGCGACACGGCTATGGCTACACCTTC

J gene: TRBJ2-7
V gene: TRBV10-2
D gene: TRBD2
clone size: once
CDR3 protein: CASRLTSGRSYEQYF
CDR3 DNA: TGCGCCAGCAGACTCACTAGCGGGAGGAGCTACGAGCAGTACTTC

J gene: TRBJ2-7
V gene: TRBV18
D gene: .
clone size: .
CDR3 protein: CASSLRSEFPLTYEQYF
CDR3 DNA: TGTGCCAGCTCACTACGGAGCGAGTTCCCCCTTACCTACGAGCAGTACTTC

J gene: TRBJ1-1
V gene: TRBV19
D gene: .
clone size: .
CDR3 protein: CASSIIAGVNTEAFF
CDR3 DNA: TGTGCCAGTAGTATTATTGCAGGGGTGAACACTGAAGCTTTCTTT

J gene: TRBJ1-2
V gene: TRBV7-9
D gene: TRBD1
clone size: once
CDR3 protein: CASSRTGNRANYGYTF
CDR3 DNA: TGTGCCAGCAGCCGGACAGGGAACCGGGCGAACTATGGCTACACCTTC

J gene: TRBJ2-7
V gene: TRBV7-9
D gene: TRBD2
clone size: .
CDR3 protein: CSSSLAASGAYEQYF
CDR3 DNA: TGTTCCAGCAGCTTAGCGGCTAGCGGGGCATACGAGCAGTACTTC

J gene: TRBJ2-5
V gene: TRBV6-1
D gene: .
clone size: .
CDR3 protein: CASSFTLGGTQYF
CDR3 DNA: TGTGCCAGCAGCTTCACTCTAGGCGGGACCCAGTACTTC

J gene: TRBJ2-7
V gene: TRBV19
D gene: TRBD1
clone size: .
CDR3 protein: CASSIRTGGTYEQYF
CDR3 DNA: TGTGCCAGTAGTATCAGGACAGGGGGCACCTACGAGCAGTACTTC

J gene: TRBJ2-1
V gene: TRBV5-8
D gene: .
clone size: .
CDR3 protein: CASSSSGYNEQFF
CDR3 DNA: TGTGCCAGCAGCTCCTCAGGGTACAATGAGCAGTTCTTC

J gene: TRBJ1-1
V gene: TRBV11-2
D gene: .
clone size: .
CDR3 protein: CASSLEASTEAFF
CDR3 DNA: TGTGCCAGCAGCTTAGAAGCTTCCACTGAAGCTTTCTTT

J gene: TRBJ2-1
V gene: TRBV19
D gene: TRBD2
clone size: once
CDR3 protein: CASSPRTRTYNEQFF
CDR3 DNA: TGTGCCAGTAGTCCCAGGACTAGAACCTACAATGAGCAGTTCTTC

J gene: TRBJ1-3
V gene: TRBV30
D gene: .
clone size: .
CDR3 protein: CAWRGQGGNTIYF
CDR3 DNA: TGTGCCTGGAGGGGCCAGGGAGGAAACACCATATATTTT

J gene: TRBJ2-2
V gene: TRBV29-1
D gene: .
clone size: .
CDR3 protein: CSVDGGTNTGELFF
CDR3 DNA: TGCAGCGTTGATGGGGGCACGAACACCGGGGAGCTGTTTTTT

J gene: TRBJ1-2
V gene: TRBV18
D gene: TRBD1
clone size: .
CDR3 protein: CASSPGSGTADGYTF
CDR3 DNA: TGTGCCAGCTCACCGGGATCCGGGACAGCAGATGGCTACACCTTC

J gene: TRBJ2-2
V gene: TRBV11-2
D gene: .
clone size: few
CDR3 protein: CASSLDPAGSGGELFF
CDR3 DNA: TGTGCCAGCAGCTTAGATCCCGCGGGGTCGGGCGGGGAGCTGTTTTTT

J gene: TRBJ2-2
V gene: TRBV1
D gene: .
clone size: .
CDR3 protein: CTSSQVFSAATGELFF
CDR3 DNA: TGCACCAGCAGCCAAGTTTTTAGCGCTGCCACCGGGGAGCTGTTTTTT

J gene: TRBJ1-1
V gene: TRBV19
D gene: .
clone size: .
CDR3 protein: CASKGGPAEAFF
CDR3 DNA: TGTGCCAGTAAGGGGGGGCCGGCTGAAGCTTTCTTT